This entry concerns a single TCR beta chain. These data are taken from a study of blood T cell repertoires in COVID-19. In the study overall: The United States, Italy and Spain provided the acute and convalescent COVID-19 samples.

Clones were sequenced by immunoSEQ multiplex PCR, and TCRdb holds only the in-frame ones, with some missing. The sample consists of 270,000 or so clones, about nine tenths of them appearing once. The CDR3 is 15 amino acids. Germline CDR1 is LNHDA and CDR2 is SQIVND (reference sequence). V dropped 6 bases and J dropped 2 bases, with 14 bases sitting between them. The sample comprised PBMCs or T cells enriched from blood (not recorded which). The chain uses TRBV19 and TRBJ2-1; possible D gene TRBD2, 7 bases. The source of this sequence is a woman aged 25 to 39 with acute COVID-19. CDR3 in DNA: TGTGCCAGTAGCGTAGAGGGGGGGGCCTACAATGAGCAGTTCTTC. Translation: CASSVEGGAYNEQFF.